Shown below are 14 T cell receptor beta chains from a single sample sequenced in a study of CD4+ T cells in melanoma. Libraries were prepared by immunoSEQ multiplex PCR; TCRdb keeps only in-frame clonotypes and omits some of them. Of around 55,000 clones in the sample, roughly three quarters are singletons; the top ten hold 4.5% to 5.5%. The source material was tumor tissue. All receptors derive from a human donor with melanoma.

The chain couples TRBV19 to TRBJ2-4; D is unresolved. The CDR3 contains 14 residues. The germline V and J ends were trimmed by 1 base and 7 bases, with 11 bases remaining between them. Germline V gene lookup returns CDR1 LNHDA and CDR2 SQIVND (reference sequence). The CDR3 loop is CASSIASSVNIQYF. The DNA of the CDR3 is TGTGCCAGTAGTATAGCTTCTAGTGTCAACATTCAGTACTTC.

This clone has a handful of counts. This sequence joins TRBV7-2 and TRBJ1-2; D remains ambiguous. Deletions cut 1 base from V and 6 bases from J, with 9 bases between. The CDR3 has 13 amino acids. Germline assignment: CDR1 SGHTA and CDR2 FQGNSA. The CDR3 nucleotides read TGTGCCAGCAGCTTAGGGCGTGGGGATGGCTACACCTTC. Translated, it gives CASSLGRGDGYTF.

This clone was counted a single time. V is TRBV2 and J is TRBJ2-3; no reliable D call. V lost 0 bases, J lost 2 bases, and 3 bases lay in between. The germline V gene encodes CDR1 SNHLY and CDR2 FYNNEI. The CDR3 extends over 13 amino acids. The CDR3 is CASSEAPTDTQYF. Written as DNA, the CDR3 is TGTGCCAGCAGTGAAGCCCCCACAGATACGCAGTATTTT.

CDR3 nucleotide sequence: TGTGCCAGCAGTTCCCAGGGGGGCGAGGGGTACGAGCAGTACTTC. This codes for CASSSQGGEGYEQYF. The chain couples TRBV28 to TRBJ2-7; D perhaps matches TRBD1 (7 bases). The V and J ends lost 4 bases and 4 bases respectively, with 17 bases between them. The CDR3 totals 15 residues. Germline lookup yields CDR1 MDHEN and CDR2 SYDVKM.

This chain's CDR3 is CASSSLGGRPGEQFF. In nucleotides, the CDR3 is TGTGCCAGCAGTTCCCTCGGGGGGCGGCCGGGGGAGCAGTTCTTC. The chain uses TRBV27 and TRBJ2-1; D is possibly TRBD2 (7 bases). The CDR3 is 15 amino acids. The germline V gene encodes CDR1 MNHEY and CDR2 SMNVEV (reference sequence). Trimming took 4 bases from V and 10 from J, leaving 20 bases between them.

A single count supports this clone. This chain uses TRBV11-2 with TRBJ2-7; no firm D call. Germline V gives CDR1 SGHAT, CDR2 FQNNGV. V was trimmed by 5 bases and J by 4 bases, leaving 9 bases between them. The CDR3 totals 12 residues. For the CDR3, the DNA is TGTGCCAGCAGCCCCCTGGAGTACGAGCAGTACTTC. This encodes CASSPLEYEQYF.

This rearrangement joins TRBV5-1 to TRBJ1-2; D not resolved. Germline V gene lookup returns CDR1 SGHRS and CDR2 YFSETQ. The CDR3 contains 14 residues. Trimming removed 4 bases from V and 2 bases from J, with 12 bases in between. CDR3 bases: TGCGCCAGCAGCATAACTCCCGCCAACTATGGCTACACCTTC. Protein product: CASSITPANYGYTF.

The chain links TRBV9 to TRBJ2-5, with D perhaps matching TRBD1 or TRBD2 (5 bases each). V was cut by 4 bases and J by 5 bases, with 21 bases left in between. From germline, CDR1 is SGDLS and CDR2 YYNGEE. There are 16 residues in the CDR3. The CDR3 region is CASSPQGVGRSETQYF. CDR3 sequence (DNA): TGTGCCAGCAGCCCCCAAGGGGTGGGACGGTCGGAGACCCAGTACTTC.

For this clone: Within the sample, other DNA sequences also encode this same CDR3. The rearrangement joins TRBV9 to TRBJ1-2; TRBD1 might be the D (5 bases). Germline CDR1 is SGDLS and CDR2 is YYNGEE. The V end was cut by 3 bases, the J end by 2 bases, with 11 bases between. The CDR3 runs 14 residues. The CDR3, as DNA: TGTGCCAGCAGCGCAACAGGACGGAACTATGGCTACACCTTC. Its translation: CASSATGRNYGYTF.

The rearrangement uses TRBV5-6 and TRBJ1-1; 11 bases map to TRBD1. CDR1 is SGHDT, CDR2 YYEEEE, per germline. CDR3 size: 17 residues. V was pared by 3 bases and J by 4 bases, with 11 bases of the junction left unmatched. CDR3 nucleotides: TGTGCCAGCAGCTCATGGCTATTCGGGACAGGGGGCACTGAAGCTTTCTTT. It encodes CASSSWLFGTGGTEAFF.

V gene TRBV5-6 combines with J gene TRBJ1-1; no firm D call. V shed 1 base and J shed 1 base, with 11 bases lying between them. The CDR3 sequence is 15 residues long. CDR1 is SGHDT, CDR2 YYEEEE, per germline. Here the CDR3 reads CASSLRESSNTEAFF. Written as DNA, the CDR3 is TGTGCCAGCAGCTTGAGGGAATCCTCGAACACTGAAGCTTTCTTT.

This clone has just a few counts. The chain couples TRBV4-2 to TRBJ1-6; 7 bases line up with TRBD1. This CDR3 region has 16 residues. Germline loops: CDR1 LGHNA, CDR2 YNFKEQ. Losses at the gene ends were 2 bases for V and 6 bases for J; bases not matched to a gene: 7. CDR3 DNA: TGTGCCAGCAGCCAATGGGGACAGCCATCTAATTCACCCCTCCACTTT. It translates to CASSQWGQPSNSPLHF.

This chain uses TRBV7-6 with TRBJ2-5; D possibly corresponds to TRBD2 (6 bases). Germline values: CDR1 SGHVS, CDR2 FNYEAQ. V lost 1 base and J 4 bases, leaving 10 bases between the germline ends. This CDR3 has 14 amino acids. The CDR3, as DNA: TGTGCCAGCAGCTTAGGTGGGGGAGGAGAGACCCAGTACTTC. As protein: CASSLGGGGETQYF.

The chain combines TRBV28 with TRBJ1-4; TRBD1 might be the D (5 bases). The germline V gene encodes CDR1 MDHEN and CDR2 SYDVKM. This CDR3 is 14 amino acids long. Deletions cut 7 bases from V and 5 bases from J, with 14 bases between. In nucleotides, the CDR3 is TGTGCCAGCAAGGGGACTACGTTCAATGAAAAACTGTTTTTT. Its translation is CASKGTTFNEKLFF. Looking up the rest from reference TRBV28 and TRBJ1-4 gives the full variable domain: DVKVTQSSRYLVKRTGEKVFLECVQDMDHENMFWYRQDPGLGLRLIYFSYDVKMKEKGDIPEGYSVSREKKERFSLILESASTNQTSMYLCASKGTTFNEKLFFGSGTQLSVL.